The rows below give T cell receptor beta chains drawn from one sample of a study. Using its own MiXCR run on the 5' RACE reads, TCRdb lists one record per CDR3 protein. Counted here are 50,000 to 70,000 distinct CDR3 sequences, around 20% occurring once; the ten biggest clones make up 2.5% to 4%. The sample consisted of tumor-infiltrating Tregs sorted from the breast tumor. The origin of the receptors is a female donor with breast cancer. Both conserved end residues are part of each CDR3. Fields, in order: J gene, clone size, V gene, CDR3 protein. Clone sizes are given selectively: once, few, many, or a class where the clone is expanded.

J: TRBJ2-2; size: many; V: TRBV7-6; CDR3: CASSLAPGANTGELFF
J: TRBJ2-3; size: many; V: TRBV28; CDR3: CASSEHLAADTQYF
J: TRBJ2-5; size: few; V: TRBV7-2; CDR3: CASSLSGSGETQYF
J: TRBJ1-1; size: -; V: TRBV28; CDR3: CASRNTGNRNTEAFF
J: TRBJ1-3; size: -; V: TRBV20-1; CDR3: CSAREQGALGNTIYF
J: TRBJ1-1; size: -; V: TRBV20-1; CDR3: CSARGSIRESTEAFF
J: TRBJ2-6; size: -; V: TRBV5-4; CDR3: CASSLDPNSGANVLTF
J: TRBJ1-5; size: many; V: TRBV5-1; CDR3: CASSLDGGSYQPQHF
J: TRBJ2-7; size: few; V: TRBV12-3/TRBV12-4; CDR3: CASSPRTGVAYEQYF
J: TRBJ1-2; size: -; V: TRBV10-3; CDR3: CAISESGVNYGYTF
J: TRBJ2-7; size: few; V: TRBV4-1; CDR3: CASSQVLVGEQYF
J: TRBJ1-2; size: -; V: TRBV28; CDR3: CASSSPDHSGPAYGYTF
J: TRBJ1-2; size: many; V: TRBV7-2; CDR3: CASSLGREDGYTF
J: TRBJ1-2; size: few; V: TRBV10-3; CDR3: CAISESGHYGYTF
J: TRBJ2-1; size: -; V: TRBV24-1; CDR3: CATSDSRTVAGGREQFF
J: TRBJ2-3; size: -; V: TRBV7-9; CDR3: CASSPVRDTQYF
J: TRBJ2-1; size: few; V: TRBV7-3; CDR3: CASSPAGAPRFF
J: TRBJ2-1; size: many; V: TRBV12-3/TRBV12-4; CDR3: CASSLLRSEQFF
J: TRBJ2-1; size: few; V: TRBV20-1; CDR3: CSATRLTYNEQFF
J: TRBJ1-5; size: few; V: TRBV21-1; CDR3: CASSKYCRTRGRGRNQPQHF
J: TRBJ1-1; size: many; V: TRBV27; CDR3: CASRNTGTVNTEAFF
J: TRBJ2-3; size: few; V: TRBV4-2; CDR3: CASSQAAAVGDTQYF
J: TRBJ2-3; size: few; V: TRBV5-1; CDR3: CASSLAGTGDTQYF
J: TRBJ2-1; size: many; V: TRBV5-1; CDR3: CASSQLAYSYNEQFF
J: TRBJ1-5; size: -; V: TRBV27; CDR3: CASSLKGPGTGLFQPQHF
J: TRBJ1-6; size: -; V: TRBV4-1; CDR3: CASSQEWEGSPLHF
J: TRBJ1-5; size: -; V: TRBV5-1; CDR3: CASLPREQPQHF
J: TRBJ2-1; size: many; V: TRBV5-1; CDR3: CASKMYSYNEQFF
J: TRBJ1-1; size: few; V: TRBV12-3/TRBV12-4; CDR3: CASSLGQWGGAPEAFF
J: TRBJ2-3; size: few; V: TRBV21-1; CDR3: CASSKVVRDTDTQYF
J: TRBJ2-3; size: -; V: TRBV19; CDR3: CASSIQGNTDTQYF